A selection of T cell receptor beta chains follows, all from one sample in a study of kidney transplant recipient with SARS-CoV-2 infection. MiXCR was run by TCRdb on the reads, yielding one entry per CDR3 protein. Of some 220,000 distinct CDR3 sequences listed, 29% are singletons. The sample consisted of a blood sample, taken at baseline and on roughly day 120 from a kidney transplant recipient. The receptors stem from a male patient aged 30 to 39 who had COVID-19 and was a kidney transplant recipient. These T cells may partly come from the graft donor. Each CDR3 is given with its conserved first and last residue. The D gene is left open where the match is weak. Size is omitted from some rows. Given values are once, few, many or a class for expanded clones.

V gene: TRBV15; J gene: TRBJ1-2; D gene: -; clone size: many; CDR3 DNA: TGTGCCACCAGCATTGGAAACTATGGCTACACCTTC; CDR3 protein: CATSIGNYGYTF
V gene: TRBV12-3/TRBV12-4; J gene: TRBJ1-2; D gene: -; clone size: many; CDR3 DNA: TGTGCCAGCAGGAGACAGAGCAATTCGGGCTATGGCTACACCTTC; CDR3 protein: CASRRQSNSGYGYTF
V gene: TRBV2; J gene: TRBJ2-5; D gene: TRBD2; clone size: few; CDR3 DNA: TGTGCCAGCAGGGGGACTAGCGGGAGGCAAGAGACCCAGTACTTC; CDR3 protein: CASRGTSGRQETQYF
V gene: TRBV5-4; J gene: TRBJ2-1; D gene: TRBD1; clone size: many; CDR3 DNA: TGTGCCAGCAGCCAGCTTTGGGACAGGTCGTCCAATGAGCAGTTCTTC; CDR3 protein: CASSQLWDRSSNEQFF
V gene: TRBV2; J gene: TRBJ1-1; D gene: -; clone size: -; CDR3 DNA: TGTGCCAGCAGTGAAAACAGGGCTCAGGCTTTCTTT; CDR3 protein: CASSENRAQAFF
V gene: TRBV20-1; J gene: TRBJ2-7; D gene: -; clone size: many; CDR3 DNA: TGCAGTGCTAGAGACAGGGACACCTACGAGCAGTACTTC; CDR3 protein: CSARDRDTYEQYF
V gene: TRBV6-6; J gene: TRBJ1-2; D gene: -; clone size: many; CDR3 DNA: TGTGCCAGCAGTACTTTCTTAGGTGGGAGAAAGACCTATGGCTACACCTTC; CDR3 protein: CASSTFLGGRKTYGYTF
V gene: TRBV7-3; J gene: TRBJ2-3; D gene: TRBD2; clone size: few; CDR3 DNA: TGTGCCAGCAGCTTAAATGCGGGAGGGGGCACAGATACGCAGTATTTT; CDR3 protein: CASSLNAGGGTDTQYF
V gene: TRBV30; J gene: TRBJ1-1; D gene: -; clone size: many; CDR3 DNA: TGTGCCTGGACCCCAGGGAGGATGAACACTGAAGCTTTCTTT; CDR3 protein: CAWTPGRMNTEAFF
V gene: TRBV5-5; J gene: TRBJ1-5; D gene: -; clone size: many; CDR3 DNA: TGTGCCAGCAGCTTGGTGCCAATTCAGCCCCAGCATTTT; CDR3 protein: CASSLVPIQPQHF